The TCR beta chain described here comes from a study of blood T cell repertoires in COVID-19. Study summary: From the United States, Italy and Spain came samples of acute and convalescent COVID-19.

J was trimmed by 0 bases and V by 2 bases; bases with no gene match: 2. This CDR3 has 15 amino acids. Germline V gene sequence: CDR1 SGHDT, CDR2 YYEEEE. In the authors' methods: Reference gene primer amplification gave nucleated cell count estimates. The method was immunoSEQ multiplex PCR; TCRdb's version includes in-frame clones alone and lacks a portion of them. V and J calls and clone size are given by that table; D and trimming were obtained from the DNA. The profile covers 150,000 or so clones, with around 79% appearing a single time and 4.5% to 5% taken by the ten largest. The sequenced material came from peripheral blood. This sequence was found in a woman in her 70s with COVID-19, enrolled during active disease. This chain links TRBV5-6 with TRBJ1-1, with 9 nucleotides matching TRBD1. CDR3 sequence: CASSFGQGMNTEAFF. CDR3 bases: TGTGCCAGCAGCTTCGGACAGGGGATGAACACTGAAGCTTTCTTT.